Included here is one TCR beta chain sequence, with context. This specimen comes from a study of OX40 agonist ivuxolimab in advanced cancers. The V gene's germline CDR1 is SGHAT and CDR2 FQNNGV. V dropped 3 bases and J dropped 11 bases, with 19 bases sitting between them. The CDR3 contains 14 residues. TCRdb's copy holds only in-frame clones and misses some; the assay was immunoSEQ multiplex PCR. The data show 50,000 to 75,000 clones, roughly nine tenths seen once. The TCR sequence derives from an adult with an advanced solid tumor such as melanoma, head and neck, liver or kidney cancer. The chain recombines TRBV11-2 with TRBJ1-1, with a tentative D call TRBD1 (5 bases). Sequenced here: CD4+ or CD8+ T cells sorted from blood, sampled in a trial of the OX40 agonist ivuxolimab. DNA for the CDR3: TGTGCCAGCAGCTTGGGAGGGACTCTTCGTGGTGCTTTCTTT. It yields the protein CASSLGGTLRGAFF.